This TCR beta chain was sequenced for a study of shared clonotypes between healthy human individuals. Germline V gene lookup returns CDR1 SGHDT and CDR2 YYEEEE. V gave up 0 bases and J gave up 5 bases, with 8 bases separating them. CDR3 length: 13 residues. Sequenced by immunoSEQ multiplex PCR; TCRdb stores in-frame clones only, minus some. The data show over 400,000 clones, 81% seen once. Study-wide results and caveats: Among donors, the sharing of clonotypes was expected to be influenced by sequencing depth. Only blood was sampled, and tissue TCR repertoires likely differ from blood ones.

With respect to this clone: The antigen is undetermined.

Donors were healthy HIV-negative adults without recently reported acute infections or vaccinations. Everyone who donated was a Caucasian adult who lived in Nashville, Tennessee. The source material was PBMCs. The origin of this receptor is a woman aged 40 to 50 in good health. Some clones in this sample may be carry-over from other donors' samples. The chain couples TRBV5-6 to TRBJ1-1; D not resolved. The CDR3 spells CASSLEYWTEAFF. The CDR3 bases are TGTGCCAGCAGCTTGGAGTATTGGACTGAAGCTTTCTTT.